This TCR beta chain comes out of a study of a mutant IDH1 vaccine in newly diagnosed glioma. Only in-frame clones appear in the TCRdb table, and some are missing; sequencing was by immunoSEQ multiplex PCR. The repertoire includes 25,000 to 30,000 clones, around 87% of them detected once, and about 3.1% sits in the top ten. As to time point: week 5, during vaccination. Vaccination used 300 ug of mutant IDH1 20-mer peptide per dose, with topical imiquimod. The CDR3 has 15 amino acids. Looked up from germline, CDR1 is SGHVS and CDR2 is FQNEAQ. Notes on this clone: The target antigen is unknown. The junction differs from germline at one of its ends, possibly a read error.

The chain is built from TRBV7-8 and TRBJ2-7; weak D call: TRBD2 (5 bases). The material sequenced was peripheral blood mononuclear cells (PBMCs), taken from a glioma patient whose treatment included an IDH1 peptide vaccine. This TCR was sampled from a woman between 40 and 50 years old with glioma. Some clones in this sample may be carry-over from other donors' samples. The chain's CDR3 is CASRFAASPEAEQYF. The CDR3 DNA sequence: TGTGCCAGCCGCTTTGCAGCCTCCCCGGAGGCAGAGCAGTACTTC.